A single sample is the source of the 13 T cell receptor beta chains below, sequenced in a study of blood T cells in healthy people across ages. A second PCR of roughly 7 to 11 cycles used a sample-barcoded 5' primer and a J-beta primer mix. In TCRdb, the 5' RACE reads were re-called with MiXCR into one record per CDR3 protein. The sample shows about 1.8 million distinct CDR3 sequences, about 50% of them seen only once. Specimen: blood. These receptor sequences come from a woman in her thirties or forties in good health.

V gene TRBV12-3 or TRBV12-4 combines with J gene TRBJ2-3; weak D call: TRBD2 (7 bases). V was pared by 2 bases and J by 5 bases, with 14 bases between. This CDR3 has 15 residues. DNA of the CDR3: TGTGCCAGCAGTTTATTGGCGGGGGCGGGAGATACGCAGTATTTT. It is translated as CASSLLAGAGDTQYF.

The chain employs TRBV20-1 and TRBJ2-3; weak D call: TRBD1 (6 bases). The germline V and J ends were trimmed by 6 bases and 3 bases, with 22 bases remaining between them. Germline CDR1 DFQATT, CDR2 SNEGSKA (reference sequence). The CDR3 is 16 amino acids. CDR3 DNA sequence: TGCAGTGCCGCAAAACCGGGACAAGGCACGACAGATACGCAGTATTTT. Encoded protein: CSAAKPGQGTTDTQYF.

The table lists this clonotype with many counts. The chain has TRBV4-3 and TRBJ2-5; 11 nucleotides match TRBD2. CDR1 is LGHNA, CDR2 YSLEER, per germline. The CDR3 has 16 residues. Losses at the gene ends were 1 base for V and 2 bases for J; bases not matched to a gene: 3. The CDR3 region has the DNA TGCGCCAGCAGCCAAGGAACTAGCGGGGGACAAGAGACCCAGTACTTC. Encoded protein: CASSQGTSGGQETQYF.

The rearrangement uses TRBV3-1 and TRBJ1-1; TRBD1 matches 7 bases. This CDR3 comprises 16 residues. CDR1 and CDR2 from the germline V gene are LGHDT and YNNKEL (reference sequence). Trimming removed 4 bases from V and 6 bases from J; junction bases left unmatched: 14. The CDR3 is CASSRGRQGGGAEAFF. CDR3 DNA: TGTGCCAGCAGCCGAGGGAGACAGGGAGGGGGGGCTGAAGCTTTCTTT.

This clonotype was observed a few times. The rearrangement links TRBV9 to TRBJ1-2, with 7 bases fitting TRBD1. Germline trimming cut 6 bases from V and 0 bases from J; bases unmatched to any gene: 8. The CDR3 loop spans 15 amino acids. Germline V CDR1 and CDR2: SGDLS, YYNGEE. In nucleotides, the CDR3 is TGTGCCAGCAACCCAGGGGGAGGGTCTAACTATGGCTACACCTTC. It codes for CASNPGGGSNYGYTF.

This chain connects TRBV7-8 to TRBJ1-1, with TRBD1 identical over 8 bases. V was pared by 5 bases and J by 1 base, with 6 bases of the junction left unmatched. CDR1 SGHVS and CDR2 FQNEAQ come from the germline V gene. The CDR3 covers 15 residues. CDR3 loop: CASSRLTGANTEAFF. The CDR3 DNA reads as TGTGCCAGCAGCCGCTTGACAGGGGCGAACACTGAAGCTTTCTTT.

This clonotype was counted only a few times. This chain joins TRBV3-1 and TRBJ2-7, with 7 bases matching TRBD1. The trim removed 0 bases at V and 5 bases at J, leaving 10 bases unmatched. Germline V gene lookup returns CDR1 LGHDT and CDR2 YNNKEL (reference sequence). The CDR3 totals 16 residues. The CDR3 nucleotides are TGTGCCAGCAGCCAAGAGGAGACAGGGTGGATGAACGAGCAGTACTTC. Translation gives CASSQEETGWMNEQYF.

J is TRBJ1-6 and V is TRBV7-2; the D gene is possibly TRBD1 (6 bases). V gave up 3 bases and J gave up 9 bases, with 15 bases separating them. CDR1 and CDR2 (germline): SGHTA, FQGNSA. This CDR3 is built from 15 residues. This CDR3 reads CASSFKSQGISPLHF. The CDR3 nucleotides read TGTGCCAGCAGCTTTAAGTCACAGGGAATTTCACCCCTCCACTTT.

This clonotype was seen at least ten times. The rearrangement uses TRBV7-6 and TRBJ2-1; 8 bases are a match to TRBD2. The CDR3 loop spans 17 amino acids. V lost 4 bases to trimming and J lost 2 bases; unmatched junction nucleotides: 10. Germline V gene data show CDR1 as SGHVS and CDR2 as FNYEAQ. CDR3 in amino acids: CASSSMTRGDAYNEQFF. The CDR3 DNA reads as TGTGCCAGCAGCTCGATGACGCGGGGGGACGCCTACAATGAGCAGTTCTTC.

This clonotype has a handful of counts. V is TRBV29-1 and J is TRBJ2-3; D call uncertain. The germline V gene has CDR1 SQVTM and CDR2 ANQGSEA. The CDR3 runs to 14 residues. V was cut by 6 bases and J by 5 bases, with 18 bases left in between. CDR3 residues: CSVWTAKVLDTQYF. The CDR3 nucleotides are TGCAGCGTGTGGACGGCCAAAGTGTTAGATACGCAGTATTTT.

This clonotype was counted many times. The genes are TRBV9 and TRBJ2-3; 8 bases match TRBD1. Germline loops: CDR1 SGDLS, CDR2 YYNGEE. The CDR3 contains 14 residues. V trimming: 4 bases; J trimming: 3 bases; junction bases outside the gene matches: 4. The CDR3: CASSSRTGTDTQYF. CDR3 in DNA: TGTGCCAGCAGCTCACGGACAGGGACAGATACGCAGTATTTT.

This chain connects TRBV12-3 or TRBV12-4 to TRBJ2-3; D gene ambiguous. V was pared by 4 bases and J by 2 bases, with 16 bases between. This CDR3 is 16 amino acids long. CDR3 coding DNA: TGTGCCAGCAGTTCTCTGACAAGGCTAACCACAGATACGCAGTATTTT. Encoded protein: CASSSLTRLTTDTQYF.

The chain uses TRBV7-2 and TRBJ2-3; the match to TRBD2 covers 7 bases. In germline, CDR1 is SGHTA, CDR2 FQGNSA. J gave up 2 bases and V 3 bases, and 11 bases lay outside the gene matches. The CDR3 covers 17 residues. The CDR3 DNA follows: TGTGCCAGCAGCTTCAGTGCTGCTAGCGGAATCACAGATACGCAGTATTTT. It specifies CASSFSAASGITDTQYF.